This TCR beta chain comes out of a study of cytomegalovirus exposure and HLA in healthy donors (dated by TCRdb to about 2017). With regard to the full study: An earlier analysis of approximately 640 of the donors reported roughly 300 Gb of sequence data and some 120 million unique TCR beta sequences from roughly 180 million T cells. HLA typing covered class I and class II loci at four-digit resolution. Across around 400 genotyped donors of the cohort, an average of roughly 230,000 unique TCR beta nucleotide sequences per donor were sequenced, and about a sixth of those sequences were non-productive. The study aimed to test whether signatures of past pathogen exposure could be identified by cataloging public T cell receptors. A later genetic analysis used genome-wide SNP genotypes for 398 of the 666 donors, treating that subset as a discovery cohort. Among the roughly 400 genotyped donors, around 81% belonged to the genetic ancestry cluster associated with self-reported Caucasian donors. Typing coverage varied by locus: roughly 620-640 donors for A, B, C, DRB1 and DQB1; roughly 560 for DQA1; about 570 for DPA1; some 470 for DPB1. Roughly 5 DR-DQ haplotypes were handled as single units for association and clustering, since linkage in the cohort was strong. Besides the first cohort of around 700 subjects, a separate validation cohort made up of 90 to 150 different subjects was used. The later analysis used no new phenotypic data to find candidate immune exposures, relying instead on TCR beta sequences and their occurrence across donors. An early release covering roughly 600 HLA-typed donors comprised about 300 gigabases of sequencing data and approximately 80 million unique TCR sequences. The study combined high-throughput TCR immunosequencing, statistical association of individual TCRs with disease status, and machine learning to predict cytomegalovirus infection status. To study patterns of TCR occurrence, a later analysis re-analyzed previously published TCR beta repertoires from 650 to 750 donors and added high-resolution HLA genotyping. Every discovery cohort repertoire had been produced on one sequencing platform. An earlier analysis of 587 of the donors applied high-throughput TCR beta sequencing to assess whether each TCR beta V gene segment acted as functional or pseudogenic. Donor age, sex, ethnicity and CMV serostatus were compiled together with the repertoire data. Using immunosequencing, the study profiled T cell repertoires from 666 subjects and related those repertoires to cytomegalovirus serostatus.

The cohort comprised several hundred healthy bone marrow donors. At the time of sampling, every cohort member was nominally healthy, though immune exposures that went unrecorded were likely present. The donor was CMV seropositive and was included in the group of 250 to 350 seropositive cohort members. A peripheral blood sample was provided by each donor, and peripheral blood mononuclear cells were used for TCR beta sequencing. The Qiagen DNeasy Blood Extraction Kit was used to extract genomic DNA from the blood cell samples. Library construction relied on the immunoSEQ multiplex PCR assay. The multiplex PCR relied on a mix of 60 forward primers for TCR Vbeta segments and 13 reverse primers for TCR Jbeta segments. The CDR3 region of rearranged TCR beta genes was amplified from genomic DNA by a multiplex PCR assay. On the Illumina HiSeq System, the amplified TCR beta libraries were sequenced as 87-base-pair reads. Per the original workflow: Across the 670 or so repertoires, a later analysis counted some 81 million unique TCR beta chains, some 11 million of which were shared by at least two donors. Raw reads were error-corrected and collapsed into unique sequences with a nearest-neighbor algorithm that merged closely related sequences to remove PCR and sequencing errors. Alignment of CDR3 sequences to IMGT reference sequences was used to assign V, D and J gene segments. Each retained sequence needed at least a six-nucleotide match to both a V gene segment and a J gene segment. A rearrangement counted as productive if the CDR3 had no stop codons and remained in frame with V and J, and every other rearrangement counted as non-productive. CDR3 was defined according to IMGT convention as the region running from the second conserved V-encoded cysteine to the conserved J-encoded phenylalanine. Sequences without an unambiguous match to a single V gene segment were excluded from the earlier analysis of over 500 of the donors. In an earlier analysis of more than 500 of the donors, a V segment was called functional when productive rearrangements were above 56.7%, and segregating when the standard deviation between donors exceeded 5%. A statistical classification framework was developed to diagnose cytomegalovirus status using the catalog of TCR beta chain sequences. In a later analysis, V and J genes were assigned by comparing TCR nucleotide sequences against IMGT/GENE-DB human TR gene sequences. The TCRdist pipeline was used in a later analysis to assign CDR3 sequences and most-parsimonious VDJ recombination scenarios. A later analysis defined each TCR beta chain by its CDR3 amino acid sequence plus V-gene family, and excluded reads lacking a unique V-gene family. A later analysis removed 550 to 650 highly shared, low-generation-probability nucleotide sequences to deal with suspected cross-contamination and a sequencing artifact. For each public chain, a later analysis derived a clonal expansion index from normalized ranks of inferred template counts within each repertoire. Generation probabilities in a later analysis came from a VDJ recombination model fitted to out-of-frame rearrangements, and those results were checked against IGoR. In a later analysis, hypergeometric tests were used to score TCR-TCR, TCR-HLA and TCR-CMV co-occurrence, with a repertoire-size bias correction applied to TCR pairs. A later analysis estimated false discovery rates by permuting HLA or CMV assignments 20 times. In a later analysis, co-occurring TCRs were grouped using DBSCAN, and TCRdist sequence similarity was added for clustering within HLA-allele-positive subsets. Repertoires with fewer than 30,000 or more than 120,000 public chains, plus five repertoires with anomalous nucleotide sharing, were excluded from co-occurrence clustering. TCRdb mirrors the immuneACCESS table, restricted to in-frame sequences. Some clones are absent from its copies; in checked studies, under half trace to an unresolved V gene, and the reason for the others is unknown. The D gene and trimming were derived from the DNA, and the V and J assignments and clone size from that table. This sample comprises fewer than 250,000 clones, roughly 80% of them detected only once. The ten most abundant clones make up 3.4% of the sample.

Here is what the overall study found, with its caveats: A later analysis found that most CMV-associated TCR beta chains appeared HLA-restricted, with HLA associations seemingly driven largely by CMV exposure. HLA typing was unavailable for some donors at each locus, so association tests used only the typed subset. Three of the identified cytomegalovirus-associated TCR beta chains were confirmed in vitro to be specific for cytomegalovirus antigens. According to a later genetic analysis, donors in an Asian-associated ancestry cluster had fewer N-insertions in productive TCRs than the approximately 700-donor mean. Linkage disequilibrium might explain the correlated functional status among segregating V segments, but an unknown experimental factor could not be ruled out. In a later analysis, 16,951 TCR beta sequences were associated with specific HLA alleles at a false discovery rate of 0.05. The authors suggested that the approach could potentially be generalized to other disease states and immunological phenotypes. In a later analysis, several top co-occurrence clusters were reported to appear linked to parvovirus B19, influenza, CMV and Epstein-Barr virus. In a later analysis, HLA-associated TCR beta chains were found to be more clonally expanded and to have lower generation probabilities than equally common non-associated chains. In this cohort, only TCR beta chains were sequenced, and detectable features were limited by the absence of alpha or paired-chain data. A later genetic analysis associated a missense DCLRE1C variant with V-gene and J-gene trimming of TCR beta chains, and an independent cohort replicated the association. Assigning TCR associations to individual alleles was difficult when HLA alleles, especially DR and DQ, strongly co-occurred. CMV serostatus was the only immune exposure information available for the cohort. A cluster of highly shared sequence variants was judged likely to be a technical artifact of the sequencing pipeline. Sequencing depth was assumed to be roughly uniform across donors in the presence/absence analyses, though that assumption may not hold. The study listed over 150 TCR beta chains as associated with cytomegalovirus. The classifier was reported to diagnose cytomegalovirus status with high specificity and sensitivity in both the original cohort and the validation cohort. Because counts were too low, seventeen rarely observed V segments, including chromosome 9 orphons, were excluded from the earlier analysis of 587 of the donors. In a later analysis, TCR association rates were found to vary across HLA loci, with the most associated TCRs seen for DRB1 alleles and the fewest for HLA-C alleles. Most TCR sequences were observed very rarely across donors, whereas some public TCRs were present in many individuals. A further reported finding was that TCR beta sequences accurately predicted the HLA-A and HLA-B alleles for most subjects in the first cohort. Broadly in line with IMGT annotations, most TCR beta V segments showed up in productive rearrangements about 90% or about 30% of the time in an earlier analysis of some 590 of the donors.

A remark on this clone: No cognate antigen has been identified for it. Base qualities are not provided; no much larger clone lies one nucleotide away.

Sequencing was done on a sample of PBMCs. The source is a man in his forties in good health and CMV-seropositive.

At the DNA level, the sequence is TGCAGCGTTGAGGGGGGCTCTGGGGCCAACGTCCTGACTTTC. It is translated as CSVEGGSGANVLTF. The rearrangement joined TRBV29-1 to TRBJ2-6; TRBD2 is perhaps the D gene, given 6 matching bases. Measured from the cysteine to the phenylalanine, the CDR3 is 14 residues long. The retained sequence is limited to the CDR3, 42 bases, with the frame set at the first base. From a lookup of the germline V gene, CDR1 and CDR2 are SQVTM and ANQGSEA. Between the V and J ends, shortened by 3 bases and 0 bases respectively, the junction contains 6 bases.